This T cell receptor (beta chain) was found in a study of T cells after yellow fever vaccination (dated by TCRdb to about 2019). Study-wide context: The SMART-Seq v4 Ultra Low Input RNA kit was used to prepare libraries from fractions with low cell numbers. Bulk TCR alpha and beta repertoires were sequenced longitudinally to track T-cell clones before and after primary and booster YFV17D yellow fever vaccination. Two healthy male donors, one aged 18 to 30 and one aged 30 to 39 years, were included in the cohort. Blood samples were taken at several timepoints before and after primary and secondary immunization, and bulk PBMC replicates and cell subsets were isolated. What the study reported, not specific to this receptor: Compared with the primary T-cell response, the secondary T-cell response was faster but weaker, reaching its peak on day 5 rather than on day 15. A small fraction of clonotypes showed up in both the CD4 and CD8 compartments, probably as a result of convergent recombination. Only a couple of donors were included in the study, so the extent to which the findings can be generalized is limited. After the booster, most of the clones that had expanded following primary vaccination were detected again (roughly 97% of CD4 and roughly 90% of CD8), which suggests that memory was broadly maintained. FACS-sorted repertoires could contain abundant contaminating clonotypes from the bulk population, so computational filtering was required.

TCR cDNA was made using 5'RACE template switching, a step that added a universal primer site and unique molecular identifiers. cDNA synthesis was primed from both the TCR alpha and TCR beta constant segments. Two PCR steps were used to amplify libraries, with sample barcodes and sequencing adapters being added in the second step. Sequencing of libraries was performed on Illumina HiSeq 2500 (2x100 bp) or NovaSeq (2x150 bp). The study's processing was this. MIGEC was used to demultiplex reads and collapse the reads into UMI consensus sequences, and MiXCR was used for V(D)J alignment. Vaccine-responding clonotypes were defined with edgeR using replicate PBMC samples, requiring FDR below 0.01 and a log2 fold change above 5 up to day 15. Each bulk clonotype was labeled CD4 or CD8 based on which sequenced repertoire, CD4 or CD8, contained the clonotype at higher abundance. The raw public data were reprocessed by TCRdb itself: fastp quality trimming at Q25, MiXCR clonotype calling, in-frame beta chains only. Each entry merges the rows of one CDR3 protein and shows their most common DNA and genes. TCRdb, not the original authors, processed these V and J calls. The sample table shows about 63,000 distinct CDR3 sequences, and approximately 8% are seen once. The top ten clonotypes cover about 40% of the sample.

This clonotype came up many times. No antigen is known for it. No base qualities exist here, and no much larger clone lies one base off it. The CDR3 sequence holds 18 residues, the cysteine and phenylalanine included. The retained sequence is limited to the CDR3, 54 bases, with the frame set at the first base. This sample's treatment or condition label indicates: live attenuated yellow fever vaccine strain. A standard Ficoll-Paque protocol was used to isolate PBMCs from peripheral blood. Dynabeads CD4 and CD8 positive selection kits were used to isolate CD4 and CD8 T-cell fractions. RNA was extracted with TriZol from bulk PBMCs, CD4 and CD8 fractions, and dextramer-positive and dextramer-negative fractions.

The clonotype comes from a man aged 25 to 40 who received the YFV17D yellow fever vaccine. Sample: CD8+ T cells sorted from PBMCs, taken 15 days after the yellow fever booster vaccination. This chain is built from TRBV21-1 and TRBJ2-6. TRBV21-1 represents a pseudogene. The CDR3 sequence is CASSKAVFLGSGANVLTF. The DNA sequence is as follows: TGTGCCAGCAGCAAAGCCGTATTCCTCGGCTCTGGGGCCAACGTCCTGACTTTC.